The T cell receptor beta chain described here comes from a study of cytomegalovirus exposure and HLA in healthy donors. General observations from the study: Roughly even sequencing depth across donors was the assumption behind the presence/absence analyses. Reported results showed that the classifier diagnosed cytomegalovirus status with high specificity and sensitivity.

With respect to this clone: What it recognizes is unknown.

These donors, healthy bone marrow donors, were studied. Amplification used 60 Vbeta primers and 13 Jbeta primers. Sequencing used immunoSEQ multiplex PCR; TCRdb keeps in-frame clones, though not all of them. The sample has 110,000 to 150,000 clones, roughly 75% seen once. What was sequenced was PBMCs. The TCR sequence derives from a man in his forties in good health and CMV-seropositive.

The CDR3 bases are TGCGCCAGCAGCTTGTGGGGCGGGGGTAGCACAGATACGCAGTATTTT. Its protein product is CASSLWGGGSTDTQYF. The chain combines TRBV5-1 with TRBJ2-3, with 7 bases lining up with TRBD2. Trimming cost V 1 base and J 0 bases; bases outside gene matches: 5. The CDR3 runs to 16 residues. Germline CDR1 SGHRS, CDR2 YFSETQ.